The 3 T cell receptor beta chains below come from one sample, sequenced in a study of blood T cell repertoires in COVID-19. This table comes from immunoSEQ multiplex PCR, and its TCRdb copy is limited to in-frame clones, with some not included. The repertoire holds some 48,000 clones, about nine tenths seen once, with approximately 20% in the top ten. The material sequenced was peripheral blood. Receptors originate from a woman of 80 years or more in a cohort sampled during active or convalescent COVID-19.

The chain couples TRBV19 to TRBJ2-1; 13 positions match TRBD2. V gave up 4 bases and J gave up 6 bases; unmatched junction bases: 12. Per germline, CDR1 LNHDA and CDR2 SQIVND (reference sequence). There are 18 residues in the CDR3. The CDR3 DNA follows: TGTGCCAGTAGTAGACGGACTAGCGGGAGCGCGCGGTCCAATGAGCAGTTCTTC. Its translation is CASSRRTSGSARSNEQFF.

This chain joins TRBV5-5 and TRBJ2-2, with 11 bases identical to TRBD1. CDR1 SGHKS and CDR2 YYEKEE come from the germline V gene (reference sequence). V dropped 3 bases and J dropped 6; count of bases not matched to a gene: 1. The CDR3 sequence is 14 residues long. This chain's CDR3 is CASSWGQGAGELFF. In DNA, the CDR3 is TGTGCCAGCAGCTGGGGACAGGGGGCCGGGGAGCTGTTTTTT.

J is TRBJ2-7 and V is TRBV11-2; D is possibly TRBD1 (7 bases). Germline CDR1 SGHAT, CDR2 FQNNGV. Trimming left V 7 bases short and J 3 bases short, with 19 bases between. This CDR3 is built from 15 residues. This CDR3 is CASTNRGGVVYEQYF. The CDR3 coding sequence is TGTGCCAGCACGAACAGGGGAGGTGTGGTCTACGAGCAGTACTTC.